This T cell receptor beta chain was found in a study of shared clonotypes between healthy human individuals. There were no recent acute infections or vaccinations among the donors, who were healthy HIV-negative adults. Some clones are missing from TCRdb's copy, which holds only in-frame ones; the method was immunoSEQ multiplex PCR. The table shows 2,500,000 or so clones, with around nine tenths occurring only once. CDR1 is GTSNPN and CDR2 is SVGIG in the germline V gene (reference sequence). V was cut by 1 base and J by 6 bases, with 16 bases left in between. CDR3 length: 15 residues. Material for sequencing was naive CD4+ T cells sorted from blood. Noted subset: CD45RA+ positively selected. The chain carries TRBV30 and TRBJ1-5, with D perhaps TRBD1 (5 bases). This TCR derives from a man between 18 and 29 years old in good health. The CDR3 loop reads CAWSAFGGARQPQHF. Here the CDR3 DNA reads TGTGCCTGGAGTGCATTTGGGGGTGCGCGTCAGCCCCAGCATTTT.